The 24 T cell receptor beta chains given below trace back to one sample, sequenced in a study of Ad26.COV2.S vaccination and SARS-CoV-2 variants (dated by TCRdb to the early 2020s). This sample's treatment or condition label indicates: some 20 received Ad26.COV2.S at low or high dose, single or two shots; about 5 received placebo; per-sample allocation not given. Repertoires of vaccine and placebo recipients were sequenced from samples taken on day 63 after the first injection. The library relied on the immunoSEQ multiplex PCR assay. In TCRdb, the immuneACCESS table is reduced to in-frame sequences with V and J assigned. These tables do not hold every clone; where another copy was compared, an unresolved V gene accounts for under half, and the others remain unexplained. The sample contains just under 250,000 clones, 70% to 90% of them found a single time. The leading ten clones occupy about 10% of the sample.

The specimen comprised peripheral blood, sampled in a trial of Ad26.COV2.S vaccine versus placebo. These receptors all come from a person aged 18-65 years who received the Ad26.COV2.S COVID-19 vaccine or a placebo.

The V and J genes are TRBV6-6 and TRBJ2-6; no firm D call. Trimming removed 6 bases from V and 1 base from J, with 13 bases in between. This CDR3 contains 16 residues. The germline gives CDR1 MNHNY, CDR2 SVGAGI (reference sequence). The CDR3 DNA follows: TGTGCCAGCAGAGGCCCATTAAGGTCTGGGGCCAACGTCCTGACTTTC. Translation: CASRGPLRSGANVLTF.

The rearrangement joins TRBV28 to TRBJ1-1; no reliable D call. There are 13 residues in the CDR3. Trimming cost V 5 bases and J 3 bases, with 10 bases left between them. The germline V gene encodes CDR1 MDHEN and CDR2 SYDVKM. Written as DNA, the CDR3 is TGTGCCAGCAGTCCCCCCCCTGACACTGAAGCTTTCTTT. It is translated as CASSPPPDTEAFF.

Points on this clone: An end of the junction does not agree with germline; a read error may underlie this. This sequence joins TRBV2 and TRBJ1-5; D gene ambiguous. Germline CDR1 SNHLY, CDR2 FYNNEI. The CDR3 loop spans 14 amino acids. CDR3 in amino acids: CASREVGRGQPQHF. The CDR3 nucleotides are TGTGCCAGCAGGGAAGTGGGGAGAGGCCAGCCCCAGCATTTT.

The chain couples TRBV11-2 to TRBJ2-2; 8 bases match TRBD1. Germline V gene lookup returns CDR1 SGHAT and CDR2 FQNNGV. The CDR3 sequence is 14 residues long. Germline trimming cut 5 bases from V and 2 bases from J; bases unmatched to any gene: 1. The CDR3 is CASSQGANTGELFF. The CDR3 coding sequence is TGTGCCAGCAGCCAGGGGGCCAACACCGGGGAGCTGTTTTTT. The whole variable domain, filled in from reference TRBV11-2 and TRBJ2-2, reads EAGVAQSPRYKIIEKRQSVAFWCNPISGHATLYWYQQILGQGPKLLIQFQNNGVVDDSQLPKDRFSAERLKGVDSTLKIQPAKLEDSAVYLCASSQGANTGELFFGEGSRLTVL.

The V and J genes are TRBV6-2 or TRBV6-3 and TRBJ1-1; weak D call: TRBD1 (6 bases). CDR1 is MNHEY and CDR2 is SVGEGT in the germline V gene. Trimming stripped 8 bases from V and 0 bases from J, with 13 bases between. The CDR3 contains 14 residues. CDR3 in amino acids: CASGLQGLNTEAFF. The DNA for the CDR3 is TGTGCCAGCGGCCTACAGGGATTGAACACTGAAGCTTTCTTT.

This clone has just one count. V gene TRBV28 combines with J gene TRBJ1-3; tentative D call: TRBD1 (5 bases). The V gene's germline CDR1 is MDHEN and CDR2 SYDVKM. This CDR3 is built from 16 residues. Trimming left V 4 bases short and J 2 bases short, with 15 bases between. DNA of the CDR3: TGTGCCAGCAGTTCGTCGGGGGTGAGAACTGGAAACACCATATATTTT. Protein: CASSSSGVRTGNTIYF. The variable domain in full, with the rest retrieved from reference TRBV28 and TRBJ1-3, is DVKVTQSSRYLVKRTGEKVFLECVQDMDHENMFWYRQDPGLGLRLIYFSYDVKMKEKGDIPEGYSVSREKKERFSLILESASTNQTSMYLCASSSSGVRTGNTIYFGEGSWLTVV.

V is TRBV4-2 and J is TRBJ1-1; D may be TRBD1 (5 bases). Germline assignment: CDR1 LGHNA and CDR2 YNFKEQ. With 1 base removed from V and 1 base from J, the gap between germline ends came to 13 bases. The length of the CDR3 is 16 residues. The CDR3 here is CASSQGGSTQNTEAFF. The CDR3 nucleotides are TGTGCCAGCAGCCAAGGGGGGAGCACCCAGAACACTGAAGCTTTCTTT.

The chain employs TRBV6-5 and TRBJ1-1; no definite D call. Trimming took 4 bases from V and 3 from J, leaving 18 bases between them. Germline CDR1 reads MNHEY; CDR2 reads SVGAGI. The CDR3 has 16 amino acids. The CDR3 bases are TGTGCCAGCAGTTTAGGCACCGGGGTGAGGGACACTGAAGCTTTCTTT. Protein product: CASSLGTGVRDTEAFF.

This chain connects TRBV19 to TRBJ1-2, with no clear D. The CDR3 spans 13 residues. Germline CDR1 reads LNHDA; CDR2 reads SQIVND (reference sequence). V was clipped by 3 bases and J by 5 bases, with 10 bases between them. Here the CDR3 DNA reads TGTGCCAGTAGTATGGGAAGCCAATATGGCTACACCTTC. It specifies CASSMGSQYGYTF.

This clone was observed a single time. The V gene is TRBV7-3, the J gene TRBJ2-2; 7 nucleotides align to TRBD1. The CDR3 runs to 16 residues. In germline, CDR1 is SGHTA, CDR2 FQGTGA. Trimming took 1 base from V and 4 from J; bases not matched to a gene: 6. CDR3 in amino acids: CASSLSPGGVTGELFF. As DNA, the CDR3 is TGTGCCAGCAGCTTAAGTCCAGGGGGTGTCACCGGGGAGCTGTTTTTT.

The chain joins TRBV2 to TRBJ2-5, with D possibly being TRBD2 (8 bases). The V gene's germline CDR1 is SNHLY and CDR2 FYNNEI. The CDR3 runs 17 residues. V was clipped by 6 bases and J by 2 bases, with 22 bases between them. CDR3 in amino acids: CASSGGGQRILQETQYF. The DNA for the CDR3 is TGTGCCAGCAGCGGGGGGGGACAGAGGATACTTCAAGAGACCCAGTACTTC.

This chain uses TRBV9 with TRBJ2-1, with 8 bases lining up with TRBD2. This CDR3 comprises 18 residues. Germline CDR1 and CDR2: SGDLS and YYNGEE. J lost 2 bases, V lost 4 bases, and 14 bases had no gene match. The CDR3 nucleotides are TGTGCCAGCAGCTTAGATGCCAGCGGGGGACCTCCCTACAATGAGCAGTTCTTC. The encoded protein is CASSLDASGGPPYNEQFF.

This chain links TRBV5-1 with TRBJ2-1, with D hard to call. Trimming pared 2 bases from V and 6 bases from J, leaving 15 bases between. The CDR3 consists of 15 residues. Germline V CDR1 and CDR2: SGHRS, YFSETQ. The CDR3, as DNA: TGCGCCAGCAGCTTTCCCCAAGGCGGTGCCAATGAGCAGTTCTTC. Translated, it gives CASSFPQGGANEQFF.

The chain carries TRBV7-2 and TRBJ2-5; 13 bases map to TRBD2. The germline V gene encodes CDR1 SGHTA and CDR2 FQGNSA. This CDR3 is built from 15 residues. V lost 4 bases and J lost 5; bases outside the gene matches: 4. The CDR3 coding sequence is TGTGCCAGCAGCTCCCTACTAGCGGGGGGGGAGACCCAGTACTTC. It yields the protein CASSSLLAGGETQYF. Looking up the rest from reference TRBV7-2 and TRBJ2-5 gives the full variable domain: GAGVSQSPSNKVTEKGKDVELRCDPISGHTALYWYRQSLGQGLEFLIYFQGNSAPDKSGLPSDRFSAERTGGSVSTLTIQRTQQEDSAVYLCASSSLLAGGETQYFGPGTRLLVL.

This clone was counted between two and nine times. The chain recombines TRBV6-6 with TRBJ2-7; D ambiguous. The CDR3 runs 14 residues. Germline V lookup: CDR1 MNHNY, CDR2 SVGAGI (reference sequence). The ends were cut back, 0 bases at V and 7 bases at J, with 13 bases in the middle. For the CDR3, the DNA is TGTGCCAGCAGTTACTCGAAGGCGGTCGGGGAGCAGTACTTC. Translation gives CASSYSKAVGEQYF.

This clone was counted once. This chain joins TRBV19 and TRBJ1-4; 7 bases map to TRBD1. The CDR3 covers 15 residues. Germline values: CDR1 LNHDA, CDR2 SQIVND (reference sequence). V lost 6 bases to trimming and J lost 4 bases; unmatched junction nucleotides: 8. Written as DNA, the CDR3 is TGTGCCAGTAGATTGGGAGGGGGCCGTAATGAAAAACTGTTTTTT. This sequence encodes CASRLGGGRNEKLFF.

The table lists this clone with a count of one. The V and J genes are TRBV30 and TRBJ1-1; D remains unclear. Germline-derived CDR1 and CDR2 are GTSNPN and SVGIG (reference sequence). The CDR3 loop spans 13 amino acids. Trimming took off 3 bases at V and 0 bases at J, with 8 bases between the two ends. In DNA, the CDR3 is TGTGCCTGGAGCGGAGCCATGAACACTGAAGCTTTCTTT. Translating it yields CAWSGAMNTEAFF.

V and J are TRBV4-3 and TRBJ2-5, with 7 bases fitting TRBD2. CDR3 length: 16 residues. Germline V CDR1 and CDR2: LGHNA, YSLEER. V lost 4 bases, J lost 5 bases, and 13 bases stayed unmatched. The CDR3 bases are TGCGCCAGCAGCCTCCAATCAAGCCTCGGGGGGGAGACCCAGTACTTC. This encodes CASSLQSSLGGETQYF.

This clone was observed a single time. The chain employs TRBV20-1 and TRBJ2-5, with 9 bases matching TRBD2. Germline CDR1 and CDR2: DFQATT and SNEGSKA (reference sequence). The CDR3 contains 13 residues. The junction had 4 bases not matched to a gene; V was cut back by 3 bases and J by 5 bases. The CDR3 loop is CSASAGGWETQYF. The DNA of the CDR3 is TGCAGTGCTAGTGCGGGGGGGTGGGAGACCCAGTACTTC.

The table lists this clone with a few counts. The chain carries TRBV9 and TRBJ2-5; 10 bases match TRBD2. Germline V gene data show CDR1 as SGDLS and CDR2 as YYNGEE. Trimming removed 2 bases from V and 7 bases from J; junction bases left unmatched: 8. The CDR3 consists of 15 residues. The CDR3 nucleotides are TGTGCCAGCAGCGTTACCAGCGGGGGGGCGGTGACCCAGTACTTC. Translating it yields CASSVTSGGAVTQYF.

The rearrangement uses TRBV25-1 and TRBJ2-7; 9 bases map to TRBD1. Germline assignment: CDR1 MGHDK and CDR2 SYGVNS. This CDR3 spans 13 amino acids. The J segment lost 5 bases and the V segment lost 6 bases, leaving 5 bases of the junction unmatched. The CDR3 is CASSGTGIHEQYF. The CDR3 DNA sequence: TGTGCCAGCAGCGGGACAGGGATCCACGAGCAGTACTTC.

V is TRBV6-5 and J is TRBJ2-2, with D hard to call. Germline V gene data show CDR1 as MNHEY and CDR2 as SVGAGI. Between the trimmed V and J ends, which lost 5 bases and 5 bases, there was a span of 3 bases. The CDR3 spans 11 residues. CDR3 residues: CASSKTGELFF. The CDR3 DNA reads as TGTGCCAGCAGTAAGACCGGGGAGCTGTTTTTT.

This chain uses TRBV3-1 (or the pseudogene TRBV3-2) with TRBJ1-1; D remains ambiguous. Germline V gene sequence: CDR1 LGHDT, CDR2 YNNKEL (reference sequence). The CDR3 is made up of 11 amino acids. V was shortened by 1 base and J by 6 bases, with 3 bases between the two germline ends. The DNA for the CDR3 is TGTGCCAGCAGCCAAGTTGCTGAAGCTTTCTTT. As protein: CASSQVAEAFF.

Regarding this clone: Within the sample, other DNA sequences also encode this same CDR3. The chain combines TRBV28 with TRBJ2-6; no definite D call. The CDR3 has 15 amino acids. V was pared by 2 bases and J by 0 bases, with 5 bases between. The V gene's germline CDR1 is MDHEN and CDR2 SYDVKM. CDR3 nucleotide sequence: TGTGCCAGCAGTTTAGGAAACTCTGGGGCCAACGTCCTGACTTTC. Encoded protein: CASSLGNSGANVLTF.